A selection of T cell receptor beta chains follows, all from one sample in a study of cytomegalovirus exposure and HLA in healthy donors. Sequencing was performed with immunoSEQ multiplex PCR; in TCRdb, only in-frame clones are kept and a portion is missing. The sample consists of 80,000 to 100,000 clones, roughly 80% of them appearing once. The sequenced sample was PBMCs. These receptors came from a human donor in good health. Both conserved end residues are trimmed from each CDR3. Size values are once, few and many counts, or a class for expanded clones, and some rows have none.

cdr3_aa: ASSGGEGGYGYT
clone_size: few
j_call: TRBJ1-2
v_call: TRBV2

cdr3_aa: ASSYGTGEGYT
clone_size: .
j_call: TRBJ1-2
v_call: TRBV6-6

cdr3_aa: ASSPLGQTGTGSYNEQF
clone_size: .
j_call: TRBJ2-1
v_call: TRBV18

cdr3_aa: ASSLTLGAGFYGYT
clone_size: .
j_call: TRBJ1-2
v_call: TRBV7-2

cdr3_aa: ASSLVPLVTDTQY
clone_size: .
j_call: TRBJ2-3
v_call: TRBV11-2

cdr3_aa: ASSPGEKYTEAF
clone_size: .
j_call: TRBJ1-1
v_call: TRBV18

cdr3_aa: ASSFLGGQGENNEQF
clone_size: .
j_call: TRBJ2-1
v_call: TRBV5-6

cdr3_aa: ASSLTGENNQPQH
clone_size: .
j_call: TRBJ1-5
v_call: TRBV18

cdr3_aa: ATSGRAIPEAF
clone_size: .
j_call: TRBJ1-1
v_call: TRBV15

cdr3_aa: ASSLRALELATDTQY
clone_size: .
j_call: TRBJ2-3
v_call: TRBV5-1

cdr3_aa: ATSGTANYEQY
clone_size: .
j_call: TRBJ2-7
v_call: TRBV15

cdr3_aa: ASSDTSGRAWEQF
clone_size: .
j_call: TRBJ2-1
v_call: TRBV6-4

cdr3_aa: ASSEQPLASGYEQY
clone_size: .
j_call: TRBJ2-7
v_call: TRBV5-4

cdr3_aa: ASQGQGLNTGELF
clone_size: .
j_call: TRBJ2-2
v_call: TRBV2

cdr3_aa: ASSSIQGSEAF
clone_size: few
j_call: TRBJ1-1
v_call: TRBV7-3

cdr3_aa: ASSLGGGINTEAF
clone_size: .
j_call: TRBJ1-1
v_call: TRBV7-9

cdr3_aa: ASSWNRIQETQY
clone_size: .
j_call: TRBJ2-5
v_call: TRBV5-6

cdr3_aa: ASSFGHSYEQY
clone_size: once
j_call: TRBJ2-7
v_call: TRBV7-2